Each of the 29 T cell receptor beta chains below was sequenced from the same sample in a study of blood T cell repertoires in COVID-19. Clones were sequenced by immunoSEQ multiplex PCR, and TCRdb holds only the in-frame ones, with some missing. The sample records 110,000 or so clones, roughly 80% being singletons. The material sequenced was peripheral blood. The receptors were sampled from a man in his forties or fifties with acute or convalescent COVID-19.

The chain links TRBV19 to TRBJ1-3; a possible D gene is TRBD1 (5 bases). The CDR3 has 15 residues. Germline CDR1 and CDR2: LNHDA and SQIVND (reference sequence). V was clipped by 6 bases and J by 0 bases, with 12 bases between them. CDR3 region: CASRRQQFSGNTIYF. Here the CDR3 DNA reads TGTGCCAGTAGAAGACAGCAGTTCTCTGGAAACACCATATATTTT.

The chain combines TRBV5-1 with TRBJ2-3; 13 bases map to TRBD2. CDR3 size: 14 residues. With V trimmed by 6 bases and J by 6 bases, 4 bases remained unmatched. From germline, CDR1 is SGHRS and CDR2 YFSETQ. The CDR3 sequence is CASTKTSGGDTQYF. CDR3 sequence (DNA): TGCGCCAGCACCAAGACTAGCGGGGGGGATACGCAGTATTTT. Together with reference TRBV5-1 and TRBJ2-3, the CDR3 gives the full variable domain: KAGVTQTPRYLIKTRGQQVTLSCSPISGHRSVSWYQQTPGQGLQFLFEYFSETQRNKGNFPGRFSGRQFSNSRSEMNVSTLELGDSALYLCASTKTSGGDTQYFGPGTRLTVL.

The V call is TRBV9, the J call TRBJ1-1; no firm D call. The CDR3 length is 13 residues. V lost 4 bases to trimming and J lost 4 bases, with 11 bases between them. CDR1 is SGDLS, CDR2 YYNGEE, per germline. CDR3 DNA sequence: TGTGCCAGCAGCCCCCCTACCCTCACTGAAGCTTTCTTT. Its translation: CASSPPTLTEAFF.

This chain links TRBV5-6 with TRBJ2-7; D is ambiguous. Germline CDR1 SGHDT, CDR2 YYEEEE. The CDR3 covers 18 residues. V was cut by 2 bases and J by 4 bases, with 25 bases left in between. The CDR3 sequence: CASSLILETRTTFYEQYV. DNA of the CDR3: TGTGCCAGCAGCTTAATTCTCGAGACCCGAACGACATTTTACGAGCAGTACGTC.

The gene calls are TRBV2 and TRBJ2-1, with 10 bases that match TRBD2. The trim removed 5 bases at V and 3 bases at J, leaving 10 bases unmatched. CDR1 is SNHLY, CDR2 FYNNEI, per germline. This CDR3 is 17 amino acids long. For the CDR3, the DNA is TGTGCCAGCAGTCGCCCCCTAACTAGCGGGGACTACAATGAGCAGTTCTTC. It specifies CASSRPLTSGDYNEQFF. Drawing the rest from reference TRBV2 and TRBJ2-1, the complete variable domain is EPEVTQTPSHQVTQMGQEVILRCVPISNHLYFYWYRQILGQKVEFLVSFYNNEISEKSEIFDDQFSVERPDGSNFTLKIRSTKLEDSAMYFCASSRPLTSGDYNEQFFGPGTRLTVL.

The gene calls are TRBV7-3 and TRBJ1-2; D is undetermined. The CDR3 has 15 residues. Germline V CDR1 and CDR2: SGHTA, FQGTGA. V was cut by 5 bases and J by 2 bases, with 15 bases left in between. The chain's CDR3 is CASSHPEENNYGYTF. The CDR3 coding sequence is TGTGCCAGCAGCCACCCCGAAGAGAACAACTATGGCTACACCTTC.

The V and J genes are TRBV28 and TRBJ2-1, with a weak D call TRBD2 (6 bases). Germline V CDR1 and CDR2: MDHEN, SYDVKM. Trimming removed 3 bases at V and 5 bases at J, with 8 bases between. The CDR3 contains 13 residues. The DNA for the CDR3 is TGTGCCAGCAGTTTGCGGGGTAACAATGAGCAGTTCTTC. Its translation: CASSLRGNNEQFF.

A single count supports this clone. The chain employs TRBV28 and TRBJ1-3; 8 positions agree with TRBD1. There are 15 residues in the CDR3. Unmatched junction bases numbered 6, after V lost 6 bases and J lost 2 bases. Germline V gene lookup returns CDR1 MDHEN and CDR2 SYDVKM. The CDR3 sequence: CASSHRTGPGNTIYF. CDR3 coding DNA: TGTGCCAGCAGCCACCGGACAGGGCCTGGAAACACCATATATTTT.

CDR3 coding DNA: TGCGCCAGCAGCTTAGGACAGGGAGTCTACGAGCAGTACTTC. Its protein product is CASSLGQGVYEQYF. The chain uses TRBV5-1 and TRBJ2-7; TRBD1 agrees at 8 bases. Germline values: CDR1 SGHRS, CDR2 YFSETQ. The trim removed 2 bases at V and 3 bases at J, leaving 4 bases unmatched. The CDR3 sequence is 14 residues long.

This clone appeared once. The V and J genes are TRBV2 and TRBJ2-5, with 7 bases lining up with TRBD2. After removal of 1 base from V and 4 bases from J, the junction contained 6 bases not matched to a gene. Germline lookup yields CDR1 SNHLY and CDR2 FYNNEI. This CDR3 region has 15 residues. The CDR3 DNA is TGTGCCAGCAGTGAAGACGGGGGGTCCGGAGAGACCCAGTACTTC. Translated: CASSEDGGSGETQYF.

The V and J genes are TRBV20-1 and TRBJ1-1; D gene uncertain. Per germline, CDR1 DFQATT and CDR2 SNEGSKA (reference sequence). Trimming removed 1 base from V and 6 bases from J, with 6 bases in between. The CDR3 loop spans 11 amino acids. Here the CDR3 DNA reads TGCAGTGCTAGAGGAGAGCCTGAAGCTTTCTTT. Protein: CSARGEPEAFF.

The chain carries TRBV5-1 and TRBJ1-1; possibly TRBD1 for D (5 bases). This CDR3 is built from 16 residues. The germline CDR1 and CDR2 sequences are SGHRS and YFSETQ. Between the trimmed V and J ends, which lost 3 bases and 1 base, there was a span of 16 bases. CDR3 DNA sequence: TGCGCCAGCAGCTCCACTCCGGGGGTAGGGAACACTGAAGCTTTCTTT. This gives the protein CASSSTPGVGNTEAFF.

The chain is built from TRBV6-6 and TRBJ1-4, with TRBD1 identical over 9 bases. Germline V gene data show CDR1 as MNHNY and CDR2 as SVGAGI (reference sequence). This CDR3 region has 14 residues. V shed 6 bases and J 8 bases; nucleotides not matched to a gene: 7. The CDR3 bases are TGTGCCAGCAGAACAGGGGGCGGCAAAGAAAAACTGTTTTTT. Translating gives CASRTGGGKEKLFF.

The chain carries TRBV28 and TRBJ2-1, with 12 positions matching TRBD1. This CDR3 has 15 residues. Germline V lookup: CDR1 MDHEN, CDR2 SYDVKM. Trimming at V came to 6 bases and at J to 8 bases, leaving 8 bases not matched to a gene. The CDR3 nucleotides are TGTGCCAGCAGATCCGGGACAGGGGGCACATATGAGCAGTTCTTC. Translating it yields CASRSGTGGTYEQFF.

The J gene is TRBJ1-1, the V gene TRBV19; D remains unclear. In germline, CDR1 is LNHDA, CDR2 SQIVND (reference sequence). The CDR3 consists of 14 residues. V lost 1 base, J lost 3 bases, and 9 bases lay in between. This CDR3 reads CASSIGGVDTEAFF. For the CDR3, the DNA is TGTGCCAGTAGTATAGGGGGAGTCGACACTGAAGCTTTCTTT.

V usage is TRBV10-3 and J usage is TRBJ2-3; 8 bases agree with TRBD1. Trimming cost V 10 bases and J 1 base; bases outside gene matches: 4. This CDR3 spans 13 amino acids. Germline V gene data show CDR1 as ENHRY and CDR2 as SYGVKD. CDR3 protein: CASRTGRTDTQYF. The CDR3 DNA reads as TGTGCCAGCCGGACAGGGCGCACAGATACGCAGTATTTT.

V gene TRBV4-2 combines with J gene TRBJ2-1, with 15 nucleotides matching TRBD2. Looked up from germline, CDR1 is LGHNA and CDR2 is YNFKEQ. V lost 4 bases and J lost 2; bases outside the gene matches: 3. CDR3 length: 17 amino acids. In DNA form, the CDR3 reads TGTGCCAGCAGCCGAGGACTAGCGGGGGGGACCTACAATGAGCAGTTCTTC. This codes for CASSRGLAGGTYNEQFF.

This clone has more than one count but fewer than ten. This sequence joins TRBV10-3 and TRBJ1-1, with D tentatively TRBD1 (5 bases). The CDR3 runs 14 residues. Between the trimmed V and J ends, which lost 4 bases and 1 base, there was a span of 10 bases. Germline assignment: CDR1 ENHRY and CDR2 SYGVKD. The CDR3 protein is CAISGTRGNTEAFF. The CDR3 coding sequence is TGTGCCATCAGTGGGACACGCGGGAACACTGAAGCTTTCTTT.

V is TRBV11-2 and J is TRBJ2-7; TRBD2 matches 7 bases. Unmatched junction bases numbered 8, after V lost 1 base and J lost 5 bases. CDR1 and CDR2 from the germline V gene are SGHAT and FQNNGV. The CDR3 has 15 amino acids. The CDR3 DNA reads TGTGCCAGCAGCTTAGTTGGGGGGGTAAGGAACGAGCAGTACTTC. This translates into CASSLVGGVRNEQYF.

The chain's CDR3 is CASSLGLAGAGELFF. The CDR3 coding sequence is TGTGCCAGCAGCTTAGGACTAGCGGGGGCCGGGGAGCTGTTTTTT. This rearrangement joins TRBV11-2 to TRBJ2-2, with 12 positions matching TRBD2. CDR1 is SGHAT, CDR2 FQNNGV, per germline. Trimming took 1 base from V and 6 from J; bases not matched to a gene: 0. The CDR3 is made up of 15 amino acids.

This chain joins TRBV20-1 and TRBJ1-6, with unresolved D. The V gene lost 3 bases and the J gene lost 9 bases, with 9 bases spanning the gap. Germline CDR1 DFQATT, CDR2 SNEGSKA (reference sequence). The CDR3 totals 12 residues. The CDR3 spells CSASAGGSPLHF. As DNA, the CDR3 is TGCAGTGCTAGTGCTGGAGGTTCACCCCTCCACTTT.

The gene calls are TRBV28 and TRBJ1-5, with D possibly being TRBD1 (5 bases). The V end was cut by 3 bases, the J end by 0 bases, with 9 bases between. There are 15 residues in the CDR3. The germline gives CDR1 MDHEN, CDR2 SYDVKM. For the CDR3, the DNA is TGTGCCAGCAGTTTTAGACAGCATAGCAATCAGCCCCAGCATTTT. This codes for CASSFRQHSNQPQHF.

V usage is TRBV15 and J usage is TRBJ2-3, with a tentative D call TRBD1 (6 bases). The V and J ends lost 4 bases and 4 bases respectively, with 21 bases between them. CDR1 is LNHNV, CDR2 YYDKDF, per germline (reference sequence). The CDR3 length is 17 residues. This CDR3 is CATSNWLGAGLPDTQYF. The CDR3 DNA reads as TGTGCCACCAGCAATTGGCTGGGGGCAGGGCTTCCAGATACGCAGTATTTT.

The rearrangement uses TRBV30 and TRBJ2-7, with 7 bases lining up with TRBD1. This CDR3 has 14 amino acids. V lost 3 bases to trimming and J lost 5 bases; unmatched junction nucleotides: 10. CDR1 and CDR2 (germline): GTSNPN, SVGIG (reference sequence). In DNA, the CDR3 is TGTGCCTGGAGATCTGGGCAGGGGGTCCACGAGCAGTACTTC. Translated, it gives CAWRSGQGVHEQYF.

The chain employs TRBV13 and TRBJ1-3; D perhaps matches TRBD1 (6 bases). This CDR3 comprises 18 residues. Germline loops: CDR1 PRHDT, CDR2 FYEKMQ (reference sequence). Trimming stripped 0 bases from V and 3 bases from J, with 18 bases between. CDR3 nucleotide sequence: TGTGCCAGCAGCTTAGGCCGTCGGGGGGCTAGGGATGGAAACACCATATATTTT. Its translation is CASSLGRRGARDGNTIYF.

The chain recombines TRBV3-1 (or the pseudogene TRBV3-2) with TRBJ2-3; TRBD2 agrees at 9 bases. After removal of 3 bases from V and 1 base from J, the junction contained 8 bases not matched to a gene. This CDR3 contains 17 residues. Germline CDR1 is LGHDT and CDR2 is YNNKEL (reference sequence). For the CDR3, the DNA is TGTGCCAGCAGCCACACGTGGGGCGGGGGGGGCACAGATACGCAGTATTTT. Amino acid sequence: CASSHTWGGGGTDTQYF.

For this clone: Distinct nucleotide sequences in the sample also encode this CDR3. The V call is TRBV4-1, the J call TRBJ1-5; 10 bases map to TRBD1. Germline CDR1 MGHRA, CDR2 YSYEKL. The CDR3 runs 14 residues. J gave up 6 bases and V 1 base, and 0 bases lay outside the gene matches. CDR3 bases: TGCGCCAGCAGCCAAGGACAGGGGGCTCAGCCCCAGCATTTT. This sequence encodes CASSQGQGAQPQHF.

This chain joins TRBV6-2 or TRBV6-3 and TRBJ2-3; D perhaps matches TRBD2 (6 bases). The CDR3 contains 15 residues. Per the germline V gene, CDR1 is MNHEY and CDR2 is SVGEGT. Trimming removed 1 base at V and 2 bases at J, with 10 bases between. The CDR3 nucleotides are TGTGCCAGCAGTTACTGGCGGGATAACACAGATACGCAGTATTTT. Protein product: CASSYWRDNTDTQYF.

J is TRBJ1-5 and V is TRBV7-2; TRBD1 matches 9 bases. J lost 3 bases, V lost 2 bases, and 8 bases had no gene match. CDR3 length: 17 amino acids. Germline V gene sequence: CDR1 SGHTA, CDR2 FQGNSA. The CDR3 coding sequence is TGTGCCAGCAGCTTAAATCCGGGACAGGGCTACAATCAGCCCCAGCATTTT. Residues: CASSLNPGQGYNQPQHF.